This T cell receptor beta chain was documented in a study of identical twins. Germline V CDR1 and CDR2: ENHRY, SYGVKD. Between the trimmed V and J ends, which lost 6 bases and 0 bases, there was a span of 10 bases. The CDR3 loop spans 14 amino acids. TCRdb redid the calling of the 5' RACE reads with MiXCR, one entry per CDR3 protein. The sample lists hundreds of thousands of distinct CDR3 sequences, roughly 9% occurring once. At least ten counts were recorded for this clonotype. This sample was shared with a second study, whose subject was yellow fever vaccine responses in identical twins.

The sample was CD8+ T cells sorted from blood. This receptor was obtained from a young woman in good health. The chain recombines TRBV10-3 with TRBJ2-3; D may be TRBD1 (6 bases). The CDR3 spells CAIREDSSTDTQYF. DNA for the CDR3: TGTGCCATCAGAGAGGACAGCAGCACAGATACGCAGTATTTT.